The text below deals with one T cell receptor (beta chain). The sample comes from a study of cytotoxic CD8 clonotypes in ibrutinib-treated CLL. Study-wide background: Investigators reported approximately 25 partial and 2 complete responses; after median 68 months, 14 patients remained remitted and some 12 progressed.

TCRdb's table, derived via immunoSEQ multiplex PCR, lists solely in-frame clones and lacks some. Of approximately 300,000 clones detected, approximately 80% appear once; the ten largest clones hold 5.5% to 8%. The trim removed 4 bases at V and 2 bases at J, leaving 7 bases unmatched. Germline values: CDR1 LNHNV, CDR2 YYDKDF (reference sequence). The CDR3 has 15 residues. The rearrangement links TRBV15 to TRBJ2-7; 8 bases agree with TRBD1. Source: PBMCs, taken before ibrutinib treatment. The source of this sequence is a human donor with chronic lymphocytic leukemia. Here the CDR3 reads CATSTGGQGPYEQYF. In DNA, the CDR3 is TGTGCCACCAGCACCGGAGGACAGGGACCCTACGAGCAGTACTTC.